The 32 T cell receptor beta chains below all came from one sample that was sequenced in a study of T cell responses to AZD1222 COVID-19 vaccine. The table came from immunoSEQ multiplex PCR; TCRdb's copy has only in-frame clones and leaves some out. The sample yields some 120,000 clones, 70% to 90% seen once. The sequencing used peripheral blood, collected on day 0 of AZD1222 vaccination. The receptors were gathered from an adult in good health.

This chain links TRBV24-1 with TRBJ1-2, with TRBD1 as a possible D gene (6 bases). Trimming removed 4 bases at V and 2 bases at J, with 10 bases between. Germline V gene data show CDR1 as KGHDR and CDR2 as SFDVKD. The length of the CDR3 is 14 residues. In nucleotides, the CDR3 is TGTGCCACCAGTGACTACACAGGGAACTATGGCTACACCTTC. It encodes CATSDYTGNYGYTF.

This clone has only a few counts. The CDR3 DNA reads TGTGCCAGCAGCTCACCCTCGGGACGTGTGCAACCCCAGTACTTC. It translates to CASSSPSGRVQPQYF. J is TRBJ2-5 and V is TRBV7-9; D may match TRBD1 or TRBD2 (5 bases each). V dropped 4 bases and J dropped 9 bases, with 21 bases sitting between them. CDR1 is SEHNR and CDR2 is FQNEAQ in the germline V gene (reference sequence). This CDR3 spans 15 amino acids.

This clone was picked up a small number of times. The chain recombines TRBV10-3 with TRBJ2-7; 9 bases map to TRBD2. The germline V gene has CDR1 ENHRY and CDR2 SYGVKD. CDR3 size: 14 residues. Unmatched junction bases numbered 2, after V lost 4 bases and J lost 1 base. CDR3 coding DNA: TGTGCCATCAGTGGACTAGCGGAGTCCTACGAGCAGTACTTC. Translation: CAISGLAESYEQYF.

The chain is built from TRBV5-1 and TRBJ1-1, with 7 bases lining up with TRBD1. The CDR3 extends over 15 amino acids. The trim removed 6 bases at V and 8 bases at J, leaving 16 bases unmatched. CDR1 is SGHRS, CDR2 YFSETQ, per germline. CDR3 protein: CASTYSGDSSREAFF. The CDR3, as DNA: TGCGCCAGCACATACTCAGGGGACAGCTCTAGGGAAGCTTTCTTT.

In nucleotides, the CDR3 is TGTGCCAGCAGCCAAGAGGCGGCCAGGGAGGGAGAGACCCAGTACTTC. Protein sequence: CASSQEAAREGETQYF. V gene TRBV3-1 (or the pseudogene TRBV3-2) combines with J gene TRBJ2-5, with 7 positions matching TRBD2. Trimming took 0 bases from V and 4 from J; bases not matched to a gene: 8. The germline V gene encodes CDR1 LGHDT and CDR2 YNNKEL (reference sequence). CDR3 size: 16 residues.

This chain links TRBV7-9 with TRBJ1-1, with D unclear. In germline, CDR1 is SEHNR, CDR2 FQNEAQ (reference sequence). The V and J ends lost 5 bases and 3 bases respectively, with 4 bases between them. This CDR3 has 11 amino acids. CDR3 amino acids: CASSVDTEAFF. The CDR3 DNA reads TGTGCCAGCAGCGTGGACACTGAAGCTTTCTTT.

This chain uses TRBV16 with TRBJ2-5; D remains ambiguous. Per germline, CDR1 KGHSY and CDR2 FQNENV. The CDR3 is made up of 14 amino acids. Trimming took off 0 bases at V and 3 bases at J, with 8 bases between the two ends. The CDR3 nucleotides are TGTGCCAGCAGCCAATCGATCCAGAAAGAGACCCAGTACTTC. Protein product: CASSQSIQKETQYF.

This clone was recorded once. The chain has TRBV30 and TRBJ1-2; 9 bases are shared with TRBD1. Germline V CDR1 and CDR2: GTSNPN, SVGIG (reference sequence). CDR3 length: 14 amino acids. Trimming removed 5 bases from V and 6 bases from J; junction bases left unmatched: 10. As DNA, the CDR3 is TGTGCCTGGGTGGGAACAGGGGGCGCGCATGGCTACACCTTC. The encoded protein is CAWVGTGGAHGYTF.

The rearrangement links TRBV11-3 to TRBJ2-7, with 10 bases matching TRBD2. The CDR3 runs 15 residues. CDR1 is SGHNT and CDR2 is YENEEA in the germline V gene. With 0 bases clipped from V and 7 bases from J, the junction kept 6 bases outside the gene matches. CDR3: CASSLELAGRREQYF. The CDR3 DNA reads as TGTGCCAGCAGCTTAGAACTAGCGGGACGGCGGGAGCAGTACTTC. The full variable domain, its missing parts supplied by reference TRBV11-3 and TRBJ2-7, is EAGVVQSPRYKIIEKKQPVAFWCNPISGHNTLYWYLQNLGQGPELLIRYENEEAVDDSQLPKDRFSAERLKGVDSTLKIQPAELGDSAVYLCASSLELAGRREQYFGPGTRLTVT.

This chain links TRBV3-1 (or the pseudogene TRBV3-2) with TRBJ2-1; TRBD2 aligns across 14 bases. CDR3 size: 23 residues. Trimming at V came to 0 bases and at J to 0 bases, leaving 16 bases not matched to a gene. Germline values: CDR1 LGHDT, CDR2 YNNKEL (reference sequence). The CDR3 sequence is CASSQDRAGPGLAGAFSYNEQFF. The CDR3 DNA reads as TGTGCCAGCAGCCAAGATAGGGCAGGGCCGGGACTAGCGGGAGCCTTCTCCTACAATGAGCAGTTCTTC.

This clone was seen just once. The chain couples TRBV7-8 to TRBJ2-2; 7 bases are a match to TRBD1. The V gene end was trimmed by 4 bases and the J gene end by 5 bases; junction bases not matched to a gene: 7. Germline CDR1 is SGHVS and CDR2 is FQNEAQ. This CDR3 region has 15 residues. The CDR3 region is CASSWDRFLTGELFF. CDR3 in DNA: TGTGCCAGCAGCTGGGACAGATTTCTGACCGGGGAGCTGTTTTTT.

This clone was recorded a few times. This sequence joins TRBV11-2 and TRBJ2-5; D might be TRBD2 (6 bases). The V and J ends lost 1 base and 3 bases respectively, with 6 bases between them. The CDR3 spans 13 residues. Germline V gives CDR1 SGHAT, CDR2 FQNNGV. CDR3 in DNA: TGTGCCAGCAGCTTAGGGACTAAAGAGACCCAGTACTTC. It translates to CASSLGTKETQYF.

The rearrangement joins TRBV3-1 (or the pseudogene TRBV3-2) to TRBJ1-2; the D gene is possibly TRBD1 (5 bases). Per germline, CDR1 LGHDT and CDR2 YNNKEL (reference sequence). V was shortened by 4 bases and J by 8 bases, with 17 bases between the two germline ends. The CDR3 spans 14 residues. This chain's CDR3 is CASSPIGKAGGYTF. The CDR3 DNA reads TGTGCCAGCAGCCCCATCGGCAAAGCAGGGGGCTACACCTTC.

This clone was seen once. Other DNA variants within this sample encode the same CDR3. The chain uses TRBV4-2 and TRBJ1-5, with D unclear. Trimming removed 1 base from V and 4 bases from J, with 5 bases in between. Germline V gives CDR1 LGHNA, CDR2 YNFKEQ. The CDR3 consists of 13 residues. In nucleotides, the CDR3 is TGTGCCAGCAGCCAAGGATTAAATCAGCCCCAGCATTTT. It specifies CASSQGLNQPQHF.

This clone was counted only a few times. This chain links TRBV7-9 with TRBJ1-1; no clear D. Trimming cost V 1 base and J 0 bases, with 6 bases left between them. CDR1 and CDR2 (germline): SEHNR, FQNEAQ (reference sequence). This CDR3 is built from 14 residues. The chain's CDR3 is CASSLGQVNTEAFF. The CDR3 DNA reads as TGTGCCAGCAGCTTAGGTCAGGTGAACACTGAAGCTTTCTTT.

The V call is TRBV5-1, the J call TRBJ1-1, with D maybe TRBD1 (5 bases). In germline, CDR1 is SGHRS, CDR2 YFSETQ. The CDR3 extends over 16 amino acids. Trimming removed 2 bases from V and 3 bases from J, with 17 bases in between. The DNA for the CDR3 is TGCGCCAGCAGCTTCTCCGGGACCCCGGGAGACACTGAAGCTTTCTTT. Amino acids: CASSFSGTPGDTEAFF. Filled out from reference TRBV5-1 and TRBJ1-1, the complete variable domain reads KAGVTQTPRYLIKTRGQQVTLSCSPISGHRSVSWYQQTPGQGLQFLFEYFSETQRNKGNFPGRFSGRQFSNSRSEMNVSTLELGDSALYLCASSFSGTPGDTEAFFGQGTRLTVV.

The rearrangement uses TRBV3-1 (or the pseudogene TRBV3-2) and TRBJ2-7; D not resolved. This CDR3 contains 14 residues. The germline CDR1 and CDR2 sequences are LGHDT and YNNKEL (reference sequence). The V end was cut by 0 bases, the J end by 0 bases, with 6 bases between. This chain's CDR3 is CASSQDFSSYEQYF. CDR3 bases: TGTGCCAGCAGCCAAGATTTCAGCTCCTACGAGCAGTACTTC.

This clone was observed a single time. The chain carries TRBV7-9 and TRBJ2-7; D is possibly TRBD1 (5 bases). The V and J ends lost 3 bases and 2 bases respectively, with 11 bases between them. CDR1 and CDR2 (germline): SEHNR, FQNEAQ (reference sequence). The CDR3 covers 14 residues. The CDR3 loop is CASSFLGVTYEQYF. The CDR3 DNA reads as TGTGCCAGCAGCTTCCTAGGGGTAACCTACGAGCAGTACTTC.

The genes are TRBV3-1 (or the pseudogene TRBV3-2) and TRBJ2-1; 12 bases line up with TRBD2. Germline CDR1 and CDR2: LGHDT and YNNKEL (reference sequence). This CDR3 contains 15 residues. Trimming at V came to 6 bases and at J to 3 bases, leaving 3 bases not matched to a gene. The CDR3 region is CASSRGLAGYNEQFF. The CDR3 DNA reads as TGTGCCAGCAGTCGGGGACTAGCGGGCTACAATGAGCAGTTCTTC.

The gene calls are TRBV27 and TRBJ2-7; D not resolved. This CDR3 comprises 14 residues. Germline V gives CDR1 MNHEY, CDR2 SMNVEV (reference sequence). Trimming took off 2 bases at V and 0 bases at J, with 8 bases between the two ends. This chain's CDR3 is CASSLGVLSYEQYF. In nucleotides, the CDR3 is TGTGCCAGCAGTTTAGGCGTTCTCTCCTACGAGCAGTACTTC.

DNA for the CDR3: TGTGCCAGCAGTTTATGGGACAGGGCTATGTCCTATAATTCACCCCTCCACTTT. Encoded protein: CASSLWDRAMSYNSPLHF. The chain joins TRBV28 to TRBJ1-6; TRBD1 matches 8 bases. Losses at the gene ends were 0 bases for V and 1 base for J; bases not matched to a gene: 5. The CDR3 is 18 amino acids. The germline gives CDR1 MDHEN, CDR2 SYDVKM.

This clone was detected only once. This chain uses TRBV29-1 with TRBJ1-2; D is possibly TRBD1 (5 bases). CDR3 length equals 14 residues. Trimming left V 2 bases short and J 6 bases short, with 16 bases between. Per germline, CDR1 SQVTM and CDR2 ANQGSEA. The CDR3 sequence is CSVELRRGANGYTF. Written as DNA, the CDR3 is TGCAGCGTTGAATTACGAAGGGGAGCCAATGGCTACACCTTC.

The chain's CDR3 is CASSLVQGSEKLFF. CDR3 DNA sequence: TGTGCCAGCAGCTTGGTACAGGGGAGTGAAAAACTGTTTTTT. The rearrangement links TRBV7-2 to TRBJ1-4, with 7 bases aligning to TRBD1. The germline V gene has CDR1 SGHTA and CDR2 FQGNSA. V dropped 3 bases and J dropped 7; count of bases not matched to a gene: 5. The CDR3 loop spans 14 amino acids.

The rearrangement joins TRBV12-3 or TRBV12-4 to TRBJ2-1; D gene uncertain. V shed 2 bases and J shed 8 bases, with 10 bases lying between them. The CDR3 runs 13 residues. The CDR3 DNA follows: TGTGCCAGCAGTTTATCTTATGTGGATGAGCAGTTCTTC. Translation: CASSLSYVDEQFF.

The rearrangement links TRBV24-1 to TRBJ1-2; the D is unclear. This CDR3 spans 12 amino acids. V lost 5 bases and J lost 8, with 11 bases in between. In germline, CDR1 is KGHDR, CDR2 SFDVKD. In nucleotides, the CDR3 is TGTGCCACCAGTGGAACGGGCAGAGGCTACACCTTC. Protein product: CATSGTGRGYTF.

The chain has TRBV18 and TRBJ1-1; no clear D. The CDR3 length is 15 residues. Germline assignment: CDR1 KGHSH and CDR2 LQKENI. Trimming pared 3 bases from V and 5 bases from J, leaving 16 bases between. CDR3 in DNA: TGTGCCAGCTCACCTACACGCTTGGGAGTTACTGAAGCTTTCTTT. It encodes CASSPTRLGVTEAFF.

CDR3 nucleotides: TGTGCCAGCAGTTTAATTCAGGGGGGGGCGGCTCAGCCCCAGCATTTT. Protein product: CASSLIQGGAAQPQHF. J is TRBJ1-5 and V is TRBV28; 7 bases map to TRBD1. J was trimmed by 6 bases and V by 2 bases; bases with no gene match: 10. The CDR3 totals 16 residues. Per the germline V gene, CDR1 is MDHEN and CDR2 is SYDVKM.

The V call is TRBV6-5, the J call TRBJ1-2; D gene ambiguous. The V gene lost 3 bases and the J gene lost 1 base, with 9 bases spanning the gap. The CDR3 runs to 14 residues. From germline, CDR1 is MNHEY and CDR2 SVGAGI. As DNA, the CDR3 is TGTGCCAGCAGTTATAGTTGGGGTAACTATGGCTACACCTTC. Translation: CASSYSWGNYGYTF.

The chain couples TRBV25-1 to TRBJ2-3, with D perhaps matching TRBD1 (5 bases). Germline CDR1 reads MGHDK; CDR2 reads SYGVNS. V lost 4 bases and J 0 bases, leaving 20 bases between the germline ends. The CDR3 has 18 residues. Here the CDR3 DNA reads TGTGCCAGCAGTGGCCCCTCCTCACGACAGTCTAGCACAGATACGCAGTATTTT. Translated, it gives CASSGPSSRQSSTDTQYF.

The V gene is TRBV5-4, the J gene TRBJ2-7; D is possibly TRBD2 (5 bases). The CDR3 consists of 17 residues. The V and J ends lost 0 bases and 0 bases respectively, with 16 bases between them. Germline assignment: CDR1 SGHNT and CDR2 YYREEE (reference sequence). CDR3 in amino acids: CASSLDSHGGPSYEQYF. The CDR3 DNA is TGTGCCAGCAGCTTGGATTCACACGGAGGCCCCTCCTACGAGCAGTACTTC.

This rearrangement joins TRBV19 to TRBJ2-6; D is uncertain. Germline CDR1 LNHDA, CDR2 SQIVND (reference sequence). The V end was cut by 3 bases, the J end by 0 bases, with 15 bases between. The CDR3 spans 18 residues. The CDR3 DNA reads TGTGCCAGTAGTATCGTGGGCTTTTCGAGCTCTGGGGCCAACGTCCTGACTTTC. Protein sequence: CASSIVGFSSSGANVLTF.

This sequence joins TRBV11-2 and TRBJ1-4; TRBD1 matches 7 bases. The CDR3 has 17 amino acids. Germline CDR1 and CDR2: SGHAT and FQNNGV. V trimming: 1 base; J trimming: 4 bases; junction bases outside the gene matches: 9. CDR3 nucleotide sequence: TGTGCCAGCAGCTTAGTGAGACAGGGCGGTATTAATGAAAAACTGTTTTTT. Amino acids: CASSLVRQGGINEKLFF.